The T cell receptor beta chain described here comes from a study of shared clonotypes between healthy human individuals. Trimming stripped 4 bases from V and 0 bases from J, with 1 base between. This CDR3 region has 11 residues. The germline V gene encodes CDR1 LNHDA and CDR2 SQIVND (reference sequence). The donors, all of them Caucasian adults, lived in Nashville, Tennessee. The repertoire was sequenced with immunoSEQ multiplex PCR; TCRdb's copy has only in-frame clones and lacks some. The data contain 2 million to 2.5 million clones, 85% to 95% of them singletons. Study-level points and caveats: The represented genetic and exposure-history diversity was limited by the small number of donors.

A note on this clone: Its antigen is currently unknown. The same CDR3 arises from other DNA sequences in this sample as well.

This clonotype was sampled from a man between 18 and 29 years old in good health. Sequences were obtained from naive CD4+ T cells sorted from blood. Regarding subset: CD45RA+ positively selected. V gene TRBV19 combines with J gene TRBJ2-7, with no clear D. In nucleotides, the CDR3 is TGTGCCAGTAGTAGCTCCTACGAGCAGTACTTC. Amino acid sequence: CASSSSYEQYF. Complete variable domain (other parts from reference TRBV19 and TRBJ2-7): DGGITQSPKYLFRKEGQNVTLSCEQNLNHDAMYWYRQDPGQGLRLIYYSQIVNDFQKGDIAEGYSVSREKKESFPLTVTSAQKNPTAFYLCASSSSYEQYFGPGTRLTVT.